This T cell receptor (beta chain) derives from a study of blood T cells in healthy people across ages. Study-wide background: T cells yielded about one barcoded beta molecule per two cells through template switching.

Isolated per sample were at least 7 million PBMCs. PCR was performed a second time for roughly 7 to 12 cycles using a sample-barcoded 5' primer and a J-beta primer mix. Individual samples furnished no less than 2.5 million CDR3-containing paired-end reads apiece. TCRdb re-analysed the 5' RACE reads in MiXCR, keeping a single row per CDR3 protein. The sample shows around 780,000 distinct CDR3 sequences, 20% to 30% of them seen only once. Trimming pared 5 bases from V and 9 bases from J, leaving 18 bases between. CDR3 length: 14 residues. The germline CDR1 and CDR2 sequences are SGHRS and YFSETQ. The sample was also reused in another study, on T cells of mothers and their children. That publication notes: Maternal samples each gave over 9 million TCR beta CDR3 reads, and child samples roughly 3.3 million each.

The TCR was taken from a boy between 10 and 17 years old in good health. The sequencing sample was made of blood. This sequence joins TRBV5-1 and TRBJ2-1, with D unclear. The CDR3 loop reads CASRAWTQLGEQFF. CDR3 nucleotides: TGCGCCAGCAGGGCGTGGACCCAATTGGGTGAGCAGTTCTTC.